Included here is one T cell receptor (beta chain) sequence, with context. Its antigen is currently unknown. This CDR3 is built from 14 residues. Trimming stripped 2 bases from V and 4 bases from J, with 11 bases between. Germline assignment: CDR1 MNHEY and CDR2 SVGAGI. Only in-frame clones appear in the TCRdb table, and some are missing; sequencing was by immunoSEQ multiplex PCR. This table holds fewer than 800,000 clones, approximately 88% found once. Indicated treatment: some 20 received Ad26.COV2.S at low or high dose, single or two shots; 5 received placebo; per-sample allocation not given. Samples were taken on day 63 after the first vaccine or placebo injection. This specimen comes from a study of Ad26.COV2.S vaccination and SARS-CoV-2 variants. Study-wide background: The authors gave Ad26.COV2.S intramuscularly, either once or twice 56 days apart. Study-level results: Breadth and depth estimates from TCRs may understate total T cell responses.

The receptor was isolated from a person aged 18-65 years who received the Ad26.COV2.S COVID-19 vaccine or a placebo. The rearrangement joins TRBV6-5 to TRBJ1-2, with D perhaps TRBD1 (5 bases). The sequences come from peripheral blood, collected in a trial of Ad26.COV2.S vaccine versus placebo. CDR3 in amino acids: CASSYRQSSYGYTF. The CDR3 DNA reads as TGTGCCAGCAGTTACCGACAGTCCTCCTATGGCTACACCTTC.